This entry lists 4 T cell receptor beta chains sequenced from one sample in a study of control samples from healthy donors and cancer patients. TCRdb's table, derived via immunoSEQ multiplex PCR, lists solely in-frame clones and lacks some. Of about 160,000 clones listed, around 93% are singletons. The sequencing input was blood. These receptors originate from a woman aged 60-70 years in good health.

The chain carries TRBV7-7 and TRBJ2-7, with D possibly being TRBD1 (5 bases). In germline, CDR1 is SSHAT, CDR2 FNYEAQ (reference sequence). The CDR3 covers 13 residues. Trimming pared 6 bases from V and 4 bases from J, leaving 13 bases between. CDR3 nucleotides: TGTGCCAGCAGTCCCGACAGATTTTACGAGCAGTACTTC. Translated: CASSPDRFYEQYF.

V is TRBV6-2 or TRBV6-3 and J is TRBJ1-1; D unresolved. Germline loops: CDR1 MNHEY, CDR2 SVGEGT. CDR3 length: 15 residues. Trimming took off 4 bases at V and 0 bases at J, with 12 bases between the two ends. This CDR3 reads CASSSEISLNTEAFF. CDR3 sequence (DNA): TGTGCCAGCAGTTCTGAAATCTCTTTGAACACTGAAGCTTTCTTT.

The CDR3 DNA reads as TGTGCCAGTAGCGGGGGGGCCGGGCGGAACACTGAAGCTTTCTTT. Translated: CASSGGAGRNTEAFF. The chain has TRBV19 and TRBJ1-1; D may be TRBD1 (6 bases). Germline CDR1 is LNHDA and CDR2 is SQIVND (reference sequence). The CDR3 runs 15 residues. V was pared by 6 bases and J by 1 base, with 15 bases between.

This chain joins TRBV5-6 and TRBJ1-2; D call uncertain. The germline V gene encodes CDR1 SGHDT and CDR2 YYEEEE. V gave up 6 bases and J gave up 5 bases, with 14 bases separating them. The CDR3 totals 13 residues. The CDR3 loop reads CASNSGFGYGYTF. The CDR3 DNA reads TGTGCCAGCAATAGCGGATTCGGGTATGGCTACACCTTC. Full variable domain (outside the CDR3, taken from reference TRBV5-6 and TRBJ1-2): DAGVTQSPTHLIKTRGQQVTLRCSPKSGHDTVSWYQQALGQGPQFIFQYYEEEERQRGNFPDRFSGHQFPNYSSELNVNALLLGDSALYLCASNSGFGYGYTFGSGTRLTVV.